The 11 T cell receptor beta chains given below trace back to one sample, sequenced in a study of Ad26.COV2.S vaccination and SARS-CoV-2 variants. Described treatment: roughly 19 received Ad26.COV2.S at low or high dose, single or two shots; about 5 received placebo; per-sample allocation not given. Sampling occurred on day 63 after the first vaccine or placebo injection. Data came from immunoSEQ multiplex PCR; TCRdb stores just in-frame clones and leaves some out. Here the sample spans about 400,000 clones, approximately 90% being singletons. Sequenced here: peripheral blood, sampled in a trial of Ad26.COV2.S vaccine versus placebo. These receptors originate from a person aged 18-65 years who received the Ad26.COV2.S COVID-19 vaccine or a placebo.

The chain joins TRBV7-9 to TRBJ1-4; D perhaps matches TRBD1 (5 bases). The V gene lost 8 bases and the J gene lost 6 bases, with 10 bases spanning the gap. CDR1 is SEHNR, CDR2 FQNEAQ, per germline (reference sequence). CDR3 size: 12 residues. This chain's CDR3 is CASSGVHEKLFF. The CDR3 region has the DNA TGTGCCAGCTCGGGGGTCCATGAAAAACTGTTTTTT.

J is TRBJ2-3 and V is TRBV5-1; TRBD2 aligns across 9 bases. Per germline, CDR1 SGHRS and CDR2 YFSETQ. The CDR3 runs 15 residues. Trimming took 0 bases from V and 4 from J; bases not matched to a gene: 3. The CDR3: CASSLASGVADTQYF. As DNA, the CDR3 is TGCGCCAGCAGCTTGGCTAGCGGGGTGGCAGATACGCAGTATTTT.

The CDR3 DNA sequence: TGCGCCAGCAGCCAAGTTCAAGGCGGGGGGGCAGATACGCAGTATTTT. It is translated as CASSQVQGGGADTQYF. The chain is built from TRBV4-1 and TRBJ2-3; 9 positions match TRBD2. The CDR3 has 16 amino acids. V lost 1 base and J lost 4; bases outside the gene matches: 6. Germline V CDR1 and CDR2: MGHRA, YSYEKL.

This clone is a singleton in its sample. The chain links TRBV6-5 to TRBJ2-1, with TRBD1 matching over 9 bases. This CDR3 has 13 residues. J lost 9 bases, V lost 4 bases, and 4 bases had no gene match. In germline, CDR1 is MNHEY, CDR2 SVGAGI. In DNA form, the CDR3 reads TGTGCCAGCAGTTGGACAGGGGAGGGTGAGCAGTTCTTC. It encodes CASSWTGEGEQFF.

The rearrangement uses TRBV6-2 or TRBV6-3 and TRBJ2-7; D might be TRBD1 (6 bases). The germline V and J ends were trimmed by 0 bases and 6 bases, with 12 bases remaining between them. Germline V gene sequence: CDR1 MNHEY, CDR2 SVGEGT. CDR3 length: 14 amino acids. This chain's CDR3 is CASSYSRGSSEQYF. CDR3 nucleotides: TGTGCCAGCAGTTACTCGAGGGGGAGTTCCGAGCAGTACTTC.

V usage is TRBV4-3 and J usage is TRBJ2-2, with D unresolved. The germline V and J ends were trimmed by 6 bases and 1 base, with 3 bases remaining between them. Germline CDR1 reads LGHNA; CDR2 reads YSLEER. The CDR3 sequence is 12 residues long. The CDR3: CASRLNTGELFF. CDR3 in DNA: TGCGCCAGCAGGTTGAACACCGGGGAGCTGTTTTTT.

The chain is built from TRBV7-6 and TRBJ2-1, with no clear D. CDR1 SGHVS and CDR2 FNYEAQ come from the germline V gene. There are 16 residues in the CDR3. V gave up 0 bases and J gave up 0 bases, with 9 bases separating them. The CDR3 nucleotides are TGTGCCAGCAGCTTAGCGGCAGGAAGCTCCTACAATGAGCAGTTCTTC. Its protein product is CASSLAAGSSYNEQFF.

The chain recombines TRBV5-1 with TRBJ1-4; D is perhaps TRBD1 (6 bases). There are 14 residues in the CDR3. Germline CDR1 and CDR2: SGHRS and YFSETQ. Trimming shortened V by 5 bases and J by 2 bases, and 10 bases separated the two germline ends. CDR3 coding DNA: TGCGCCAGCAGTTCAGGGGCCACTAATGAAAAACTGTTTTTT. Its translation: CASSSGATNEKLFF.

V and J are TRBV5-1 and TRBJ2-1, with D maybe TRBD2 (5 bases). V lost 1 base, J lost 3 bases, and 23 bases lay in between. The germline V gene encodes CDR1 SGHRS and CDR2 YFSETQ. This CDR3 contains 19 residues. CDR3 amino acids: CASSLPGLSPTYFYNEQFF. The CDR3, as DNA: TGCGCCAGCAGCTTGCCGGGGTTGAGCCCCACTTATTTCTACAATGAGCAGTTCTTC.

J is TRBJ1-6 and V is TRBV6-5, with D uncertain. In germline, CDR1 is MNHEY, CDR2 SVGAGI. V lost 2 bases to trimming and J lost 8 bases, with 4 bases between them. The CDR3 is made up of 12 amino acids. The CDR3 coding sequence is TGTGCCAGCAGTTACGCGGATTCACCCCTCCACTTT. This encodes CASSYADSPLHF.

The chain couples TRBV3-1 (or the pseudogene TRBV3-2) to TRBJ2-2, with 7 bases identical to TRBD1. Trimming at V came to 4 bases and at J to 1 base, leaving 3 bases not matched to a gene. CDR3 length: 15 amino acids. Per germline, CDR1 LGHDT and CDR2 YNNKEL (reference sequence). The CDR3 region is CASSPRTGNTGELFF. Here the CDR3 DNA reads TGTGCCAGCAGCCCCAGGACAGGGAACACCGGGGAGCTGTTTTTT.